Included here is one TCR beta chain sequence, with context. Its antigen is not identified. Profiled with immunoSEQ multiplex PCR; TCRdb holds only in-frame clones, not every one. The sample consists of 330,000 or so clones, approximately 87% of them appearing once. This sample is part of a study of Ad26.COV2.S vaccination and SARS-CoV-2 variants. The treatment denotes: around 19 received Ad26.COV2.S at low or high dose, single or two shots; about five received placebo; per-sample allocation not given. All samples were drawn on day 63, counting from the first vaccine or placebo injection. Participants' vaccine, an Ad26 vector, delivered Wuhan-strain SARS-CoV-2 spike. Findings of the study overall: Vaccine recipients surpassed placebo recipients in spike-specific TCR breadth.

The TCR originated in a person aged 18-65 years who received the Ad26.COV2.S COVID-19 vaccine or a placebo. The input for sequencing was peripheral blood, taken in a trial of Ad26.COV2.S vaccine versus placebo.

CDR3 sequence reads: CASSLGQGWEAFF. In nucleotides, the CDR3 is TGTGCCAGCTCTCTTGGACAGGGTTGGGAAGCTTTCTTT. This chain connects TRBV18 to TRBJ1-1; 8 bases agree with TRBD1. Germline CDR1 reads KGHSH; CDR2 reads LQKENI. The CDR3 covers 13 residues. V lost 6 bases to trimming and J lost 8 bases; unmatched junction nucleotides: 8.